This TCR beta chain was identified during a study of tumor-infiltrating lymphocytes in primary liver carcinoma. A constant-region primer served to make TCR beta cDNA from about 0.45 ug total RNA. A slightly modified ARM-PCR protocol with three nested multiplex PCR rounds produced these TCR beta libraries. The first two PCR rounds, roughly 9 cycles each, used TRBV1-TRBV30 forward primers and a C-beta reverse primer. TCRdb used MiXCR to reprocess the multiplex PCR reads, holding one entry per CDR3 protein. Of about 200,000 distinct CDR3 sequences in the sample, about two thirds were seen once. Germline DNA was also extracted, with blood RNA taken from unsorted whole blood. This CDR3 region has 17 residues. CDR1 is SGHDN and CDR2 is FVKESK in the germline V gene. Trimming took 4 bases from V and 2 from J; bases not matched to a gene: 6.

The chain combines TRBV14 with TRBJ2-7, with 15 bases matching TRBD2. Sample: peripheral blood. This sequence was found in a woman aged 55-69 years with primary liver carcinoma and hepatitis B virus infection. This CDR3 reads CASSRGLAGGLTYEQYF. The CDR3 DNA follows: TGTGCCAGCAGCCGAGGACTAGCGGGAGGGCTCACCTACGAGCAGTACTTC.